Listed below are T cell receptor beta chains from one sample, sequenced in a study of T cell changes during pregnancy in multiple sclerosis. The method was immunoSEQ multiplex PCR; TCRdb's version includes in-frame clones alone and lacks a portion of them. Altogether 70,000 to 100,000 clones are present, about 92% being singletons, with the ten largest covering approximately 1.4%. The starting material was peripheral blood, obtained in the first trimester of pregnancy. These receptors all stem from a female donor with multiple sclerosis, enrolled in a pregnancy study. Each CDR3 is given with its conserved first and last residue. D genes are given only for firm matches. Not all rows give a size; the values are once, few, many and, for expanded clones, a class.

v_gene,d_gene,j_gene,abundance,CDR3aa,CDR3nt
TRBV5-4,TRBD2,TRBJ2-5,.,CASSRLAGRRKEETQYF,TGTGCCAGCAGCAGACTAGCGGGACGACGAAAAGAAGAGACCCAGTACTTC
TRBV5-6,TRBD1,TRBJ1-2,.,CASSLGTGNGYTF,TGTGCCAGCAGCTTGGGGACAGGCAATGGCTACACCTTC
TRBV12-5,.,TRBJ2-3,.,CASGLMVWGSRYTDTQYF,TGTGCTAGTGGTTTGATGGTCTGGGGCTCCCGTTACACAGATACGCAGTATTTT
TRBV6-1,TRBD1,TRBJ1-1,.,CASSTDRGYTEAFF,TGTGCCAGCAGTACCGACAGGGGTTACACTGAAGCTTTCTTT
TRBV5-1,TRBD1,TRBJ1-4,few,CASSLNQGAGEKLFF,TGCGCCAGCAGCTTGAATCAGGGGGCCGGTGAAAAACTGTTTTTT
TRBV4-1,TRBD1,TRBJ1-4,.,CASSQAPRGDEKLFF,TGCGCCAGCAGCCAAGCCCCCAGGGGGGATGAAAAACTGTTTTTT
TRBV7-2,.,TRBJ2-5,.,CASSLTRETQYF,TGTGCCAGCAGCTTAACGAGAGAGACCCAGTACTTC
TRBV2,TRBD2,TRBJ2-1,.,CASRASGLSGYEQFF,TGTGCCAGCAGGGCTAGCGGTTTAAGTGGGTATGAGCAGTTCTTC
TRBV11-2,.,TRBJ1-3,.,CASSLGPGTPGNTIYF,TGTGCCAGCAGCTTAGGTCCTGGGACACCTGGAAACACCATATATTTT
TRBV5-1,TRBD1,TRBJ2-1,.,CASSPGQGYHEQFF,TGCGCCAGCAGCCCGGGACAGGGTTACCATGAGCAGTTCTTC
TRBV10-3,TRBD1,TRBJ2-7,.,CAIRIRDRDYEQYF,TGTGCCATCAGGATAAGGGACAGGGACTACGAGCAGTACTTC
TRBV9,TRBD2,TRBJ2-1,.,CASSRRAGENEQFF,TGTGCCAGCAGCCGGAGGGCGGGGGAAAATGAGCAGTTCTTC
TRBV7-9,TRBD2,TRBJ2-1,.,CASSHTPLSSGTYNEQFF,TGTGCCAGCAGCCATACCCCGTTAAGTAGCGGGACTTATAATGAGCAGTTCTTC
TRBV28,.,TRBJ1-5,.,CASSYIQWSNQPQHF,TGTGCCAGCAGTTACATTCAGTGGAGCAATCAGCCCCAGCATTTT